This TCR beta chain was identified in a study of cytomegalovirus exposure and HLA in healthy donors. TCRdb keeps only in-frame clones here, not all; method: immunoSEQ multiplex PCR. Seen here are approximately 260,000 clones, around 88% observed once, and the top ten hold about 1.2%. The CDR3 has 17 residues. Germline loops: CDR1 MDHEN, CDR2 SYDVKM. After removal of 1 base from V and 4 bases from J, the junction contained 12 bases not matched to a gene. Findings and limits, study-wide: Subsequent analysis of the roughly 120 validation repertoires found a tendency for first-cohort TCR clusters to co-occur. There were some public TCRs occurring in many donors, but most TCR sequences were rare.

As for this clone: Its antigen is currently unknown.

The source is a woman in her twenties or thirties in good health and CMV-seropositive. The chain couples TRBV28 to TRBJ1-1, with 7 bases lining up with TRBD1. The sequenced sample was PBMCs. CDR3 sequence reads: CASSLLTGPLVGTEAFF. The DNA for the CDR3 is TGTGCCAGCAGTTTATTGACAGGGCCTCTTGTTGGCACTGAAGCTTTCTTT. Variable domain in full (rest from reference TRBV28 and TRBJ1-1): DVKVTQSSRYLVKRTGEKVFLECVQDMDHENMFWYRQDPGLGLRLIYFSYDVKMKEKGDIPEGYSVSREKKERFSLILESASTNQTSMYLCASSLLTGPLVGTEAFFGQGTRLTVV.